One T cell receptor beta chain is described in this entry. Its antigen is currently unknown. One junction end disagrees with the germline gene, perhaps due to a read error. This sample was taken from a study of T cells in tuberculosis. Study background: Within 7 days of starting treatment, or before, PBMC were stored.

Documented time point: new active TB diagnosis, blood taken before or within 7 days of starting treatment. Included patients were adults of at least 18, HIV-seronegative, South African. Overall study results and limits: Smaller alpha distances in active tuberculosis partly reflected shorter CDR3-alpha lengths.

Here immunoSEQ multiplex PCR was the method, and the copy in TCRdb shows in-frame clones only, minus some. This table holds tens of thousands of clones, roughly 85% found once. Material: PBMCs, obtained at tuberculosis diagnosis. This receptor was taken from an adult with tuberculosis.

The CDR3 DNA is TGTGCTAGCAGCTTGACAGTCCTCTCCTACGAGCAGTACTTC. This translates into CASSLTVLSYEQYF. This chain joins TRBV7-7 and TRBJ2-7, with D possibly TRBD1 on 5 matching bases. In germline, CDR1 is SSHAT, CDR2 FNYEAQ (reference sequence). The CDR3 covers 14 residues.